Detailed here is one TCR beta chain. The data belong to a study of blood T cell repertoires in COVID-19. Overall study: Sample material is recorded as cDNA or gDNA derived from T cells, B-cell-depleted T cells, or PBMCs.

Per the original data handling: Reference gene primer amplification gave nucleated cell count estimates. The data were produced by immunoSEQ multiplex PCR, yet TCRdb's version contains in-frame clones alone and is incomplete. The V and J calls and clone size are taken from that table; D and trimming were inferred from the DNA. This sample yields fewer than 300,000 clones, of which over 80% are seen a single time; about 2.5% belongs to the top ten. The CDR3 has 16 residues. CDR1 is PRHDT, CDR2 FYEKMQ, per germline (reference sequence). Trimming shortened V by 5 bases and J by 0 bases, and 15 bases separated the two germline ends.

Sequenced input: peripheral blood. The TCR originated in a woman between 65 and 79 years old with active or convalescent COVID-19. This chain connects TRBV13 to TRBJ2-3; possibly TRBD1 for D (6 bases). CDR3 loop: CASSSQRTASTDTQYF. The DNA for the CDR3 is TGTGCCAGCAGCAGTCAAAGGACAGCTAGCACAGATACGCAGTATTTT.